The table lists the clone carrying this TCR beta chain with a few counts. The antigen remains undetermined. This CDR3 is built from 13 residues. V gave up 7 bases and J gave up 6 bases, with 13 bases separating them. Germline-derived CDR1 and CDR2 are WSHSY and SAAADI. This sample is drawn from a study of T-cell reconstitution after alpha-beta-depleted transplantation in children. Points from the study as a whole: Certain patients had high TCRbeta diversity at day 60, and it came from recipient T cells and thymic progenitors that survived. One year post-transplant, T-cell counts and diversity were largely derived from T cells produced anew. By about two months after transplant, alpha-beta T cells reportedly arose from several hundred graft clones that had expanded.

A TCRbeta library incorporating unique molecular identifiers was prepared. TCRdb reprocessed the PCR reads with MiXCR, giving one entry per CDR3 protein. Here the sample spans about 580,000 distinct CDR3 sequences, roughly 23% being singletons. Sequences were derived from PBMCs, mostly from graft donor cells, sampled 360 days after TCRalphabeta/CD19-depleted stem cell transplant. The rearrangement joins TRBV10-2 to TRBJ1-5; weak D call: TRBD1 (6 bases). The origin of this receptor is a boy under three years old who had a stem cell transplant for acute myeloid leukemia, so the T cells may come from the graft donor. CDR3 in amino acids: CASTPGGAQPQHF. CDR3 sequence (DNA): TGCGCCAGCACCCCGGGGGGGGCTCAGCCCCAGCATTTT.